These 17 T cell receptor beta chains share one sample of origin, sequenced in a study of response to subunit inactivated influenza vaccine. TCRdb recomputed calls from the RT-PCR reads with MiXCR, one row per CDR3 protein. The data contain a few hundred thousand distinct CDR3 sequences, less than 7.5% of them singletons. The sample consisted of PBMCs from blood, taken around 25 months after vaccination. The receptors stem from a man aged 45 to 75 who received an inactivated influenza vaccine.

This clonotype came up many times. The chain links TRBV5-1 to TRBJ2-5, with TRBD2 matching over 8 bases. CDR1 and CDR2 from the germline V gene are SGHRS and YFSETQ. The length of the CDR3 is 14 residues. Trimming cost V 4 bases and J 5 bases; bases outside gene matches: 7. In nucleotides, the CDR3 is TGCGCCAGCAGCCCTCGACTAGCGAGGGAGACCCAGTACTTC. Protein product: CASSPRLARETQYF.

This clonotype was found many times. This sequence joins TRBV10-3 and TRBJ1-5; 7 bases agree with TRBD1. This CDR3 has 15 residues. The ends lost 6 bases at V and 4 bases at J; junction bases unmatched: 9. CDR1 is ENHRY, CDR2 SYGVKD, per germline. Here the CDR3 reads CAISEARTGNQPQHF. Here the CDR3 DNA reads TGTGCCATCAGCGAGGCCCGGACAGGAAATCAGCCCCAGCATTTT.

The rearrangement links TRBV7-9 to TRBJ2-5; unclear D gene. The germline CDR1 and CDR2 sequences are SEHNR and FQNEAQ (reference sequence). This CDR3 is built from 14 residues. The V end was cut by 5 bases, the J end by 0 bases, with 10 bases between. CDR3 loop: CASSARHNQETQYF. The DNA of the CDR3 is TGTGCCAGCAGCGCCCGACACAACCAAGAGACCCAGTACTTC.

The chain has TRBV4-2 and TRBJ1-2, with a possible D match to TRBD1 (6 bases). Germline loops: CDR1 LGHNA, CDR2 YNFKEQ. The germline V and J ends were trimmed by 4 bases and 8 bases, with 8 bases remaining between them. The length of the CDR3 is 11 residues. CDR3 DNA: TGTGCCAGCAGCCGACAGGACGGCTACACCTTC. The encoded protein is CASSRQDGYTF.

This clonotype has more than one count but fewer than ten. The chain couples TRBV7-9 to TRBJ2-3; TRBD2 matches 8 bases. Germline V CDR1 and CDR2: SEHNR, FQNEAQ (reference sequence). The length of the CDR3 is 14 residues. V was clipped by 3 bases and J by 4 bases; unmatched bases: 3. The CDR3 nucleotides are TGTGCCAGCAGCTTGAGCGGGAGCGCAGATACGCAGTATTTT. This translates into CASSLSGSADTQYF.

This clonotype was counted only a few times. This chain uses TRBV5-1 with TRBJ2-2, with a weak D call TRBD1 (6 bases). The germline CDR1 and CDR2 sequences are SGHRS and YFSETQ. V shed 4 bases and J shed 5 bases, with 15 bases lying between them. The CDR3 sequence is 15 residues long. The CDR3 nucleotides are TGCGCCAGCAGCAGGGGACAATGGGGGACCGGGGAGCTGTTTTTT. Encoded protein: CASSRGQWGTGELFF.

The chain carries TRBV14 and TRBJ2-3, with 10 bases that match TRBD1. After removal of 4 bases from V and 2 bases from J, the junction contained 6 bases not matched to a gene. Looked up from germline, CDR1 is SGHDN and CDR2 is FVKESK. The CDR3 consists of 16 residues. The CDR3 nucleotides are TGTGCCAGCAGCCGCGGACAGGGGGTTCCCACAGATACGCAGTATTTT. It is translated as CASSRGQGVPTDTQYF.

The chain employs TRBV20-1 and TRBJ2-7, with D possibly being TRBD2 (5 bases). Germline CDR1 is DFQATT and CDR2 is SNEGSKA (reference sequence). The length of the CDR3 is 15 residues. V was clipped by 6 bases and J by 2 bases, with 20 bases between them. CDR3: CSAQQPGSAPYEQYF. As DNA, the CDR3 is TGCAGTGCGCAACAACCGGGATCAGCTCCCTACGAGCAGTACTTC.

This chain connects TRBV19 to TRBJ2-5, with D tentatively TRBD1 (6 bases). This CDR3 region has 18 residues. V shed 5 bases and J shed 4 bases, with 26 bases lying between them. Germline assignment: CDR1 LNHDA and CDR2 SQIVND (reference sequence). The DNA of the CDR3 is TGTGCCAGTAGTCCCGACGAACTGGACAGACGGGATGGAGAGACCCAGTACTTC. This gives the protein CASSPDELDRRDGETQYF.

This clonotype was seen a handful of times. This chain joins TRBV20-1 and TRBJ2-6, with D uncertain. CDR1 and CDR2 (germline): DFQATT, SNEGSKA (reference sequence). V was shortened by 0 bases and J by 4 bases, with 10 bases between the two germline ends. The length of the CDR3 is 15 residues. Here the CDR3 DNA reads TGCAGTGCTAGAGACCTTGGCCCGGGGGCCAACGTCCTGACTTTC. Encoded protein: CSARDLGPGANVLTF.

The rearrangement uses TRBV2 and TRBJ2-7; possibly TRBD1 or TRBD2 for D (5 bases each). Deletions cut 2 bases from V and 6 bases from J, with 14 bases between. CDR1 and CDR2 (germline): SNHLY, FYNNEI. The CDR3 covers 14 residues. The CDR3 here is CASSEWGKDGEQYF. In DNA form, the CDR3 reads TGTGCCAGCAGTGAATGGGGGAAGGATGGCGAGCAGTACTTC.

This clonotype has a handful of counts. The J gene is TRBJ1-6, the V gene TRBV4-3, with 9 bases fitting TRBD1. From germline, CDR1 is LGHNA and CDR2 YSLEER. V dropped 0 bases and J dropped 1; count of bases not matched to a gene: 7. CDR3 length: 19 amino acids. CDR3 amino acids: CASSQDLPTGGSYNSPLHF. The CDR3 nucleotides are TGCGCCAGCAGCCAAGATCTTCCGACAGGGGGATCCTATAATTCACCCCTCCACTTT.

In its sample, this clonotype was seen many times. The chain joins TRBV28 to TRBJ1-2; maybe TRBD1 (5 bases). CDR3 length: 12 residues. In germline, CDR1 is MDHEN, CDR2 SYDVKM. With 2 bases removed from V and 6 bases from J, the gap between germline ends came to 7 bases. The CDR3, as DNA: TGTGCCAGCAGTTTAGAAGGGGATGGCTACACCTTC. Translation: CASSLEGDGYTF.

DNA for the CDR3: TGCAGTGCTCGGTCTGGACACCAGGCTATGAACACTGAAGCTTTCTTT. As protein: CSARSGHQAMNTEAFF. This chain links TRBV20-1 with TRBJ1-1; possible D gene TRBD1, 5 bases. V was cut by 5 bases and J by 0 bases, with 19 bases left in between. The CDR3 runs to 16 residues. Germline CDR1 is DFQATT and CDR2 is SNEGSKA (reference sequence).

CDR3 in amino acids: CASSLRVDQPQHF. The CDR3, as DNA: TGTGCCAGCAGTCTGAGGGTGGATCAGCCCCAGCATTTT. The gene calls are TRBV27 and TRBJ1-5, with D uncertain. The CDR3 has 13 amino acids. CDR1 and CDR2 from the germline V gene are MNHEY and SMNVEV (reference sequence). V was trimmed by 5 bases and J by 5 bases, leaving 10 bases between them.

The chain uses TRBV11-2 and TRBJ2-7; a possible D gene is TRBD1 (5 bases). V was shortened by 1 base and J by 3 bases, with 16 bases between the two germline ends. Germline V gene sequence: CDR1 SGHAT, CDR2 FQNNGV. This CDR3 spans 16 amino acids. The CDR3, as DNA: TGTGCCAGCAGCTTAGGGACACGAGGACGGTTCTACGAGCAGTACTTC. Its translation is CASSLGTRGRFYEQYF.

The rearrangement links TRBV29-1 to TRBJ1-1, with unresolved D. The germline V gene encodes CDR1 SQVTM and CDR2 ANQGSEA. CDR3 size: 12 residues. The V and J ends lost 6 bases and 1 base respectively, with 9 bases between them. This CDR3 is CSVADTNTEAFF. Here the CDR3 DNA reads TGCAGCGTCGCCGACACGAACACTGAAGCTTTCTTT.